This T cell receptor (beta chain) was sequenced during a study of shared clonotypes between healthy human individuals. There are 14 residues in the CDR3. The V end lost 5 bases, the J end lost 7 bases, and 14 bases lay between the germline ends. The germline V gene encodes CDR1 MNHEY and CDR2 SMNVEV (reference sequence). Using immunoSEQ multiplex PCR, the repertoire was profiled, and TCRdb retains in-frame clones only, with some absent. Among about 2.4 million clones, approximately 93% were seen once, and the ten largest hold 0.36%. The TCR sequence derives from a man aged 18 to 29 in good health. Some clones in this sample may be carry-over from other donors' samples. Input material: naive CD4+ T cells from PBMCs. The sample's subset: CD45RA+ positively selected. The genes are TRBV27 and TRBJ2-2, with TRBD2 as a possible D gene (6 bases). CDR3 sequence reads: CASSEGLPVGELFF. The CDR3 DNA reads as TGTGCCAGCAGTGAGGGACTCCCAGTCGGGGAGCTGTTTTTT.